This T cell receptor beta chain was found in a study of T-cell reconstitution after alpha-beta-depleted transplantation in children. This clonotype was seen repeatedly, ten times or more. A TCRbeta library incorporating unique molecular identifiers was prepared. TCRdb ran MiXCR on the PCR reads and lists one entry per CDR3 protein. The data show over 400,000 distinct CDR3 sequences, over 40% seen once. The input for sequencing was PBMCs, taken before TCRalphabeta/CD19-depleted stem cell transplant. The TCR sequence derives from a girl aged 2-10 years with aplastic anemia, due to receive a stem cell transplant.

CDR3 bases: TGTGCCAGCAGTGTGGGAGCTAACTATGGCTACACCTTC. Its protein product is CASSVGANYGYTF. The chain uses TRBV2 and TRBJ1-2, with no clear D. The CDR3 is 13 amino acids. The V end was cut by 4 bases, the J end by 0 bases, with 6 bases between. CDR1 and CDR2 from the germline V gene are SNHLY and FYNNEI. The entire variable domain, with the rest obtained from reference TRBV2 and TRBJ1-2, is as follows: EPEVTQTPSHQVTQMGQEVILRCVPISNHLYFYWYRQILGQKVEFLVSFYNNEISEKSEIFDDQFSVERPDGSNFTLKIRSTKLEDSAMYFCASSVGANYGYTFGSGTRLTVV.